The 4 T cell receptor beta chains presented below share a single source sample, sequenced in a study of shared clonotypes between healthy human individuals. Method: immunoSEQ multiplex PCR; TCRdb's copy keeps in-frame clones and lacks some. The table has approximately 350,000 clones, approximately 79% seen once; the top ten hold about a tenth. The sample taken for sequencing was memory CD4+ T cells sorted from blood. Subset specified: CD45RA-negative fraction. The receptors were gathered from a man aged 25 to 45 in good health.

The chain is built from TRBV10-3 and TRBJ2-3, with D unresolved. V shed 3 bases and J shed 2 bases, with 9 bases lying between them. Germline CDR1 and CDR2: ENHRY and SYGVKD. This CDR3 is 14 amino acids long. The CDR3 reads CAISDSSFTDTQYF. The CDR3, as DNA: TGTGCCATCAGTGATTCTTCTTTCACAGATACGCAGTATTTT.

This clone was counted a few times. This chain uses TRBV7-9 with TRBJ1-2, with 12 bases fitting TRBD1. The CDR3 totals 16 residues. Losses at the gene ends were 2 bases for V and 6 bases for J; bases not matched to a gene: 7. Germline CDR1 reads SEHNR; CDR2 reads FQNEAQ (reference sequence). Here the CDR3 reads CASSLQTGTGGNGYTF. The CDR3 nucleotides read TGTGCCAGCAGCTTACAAACCGGGACAGGGGGCAATGGCTACACCTTC.

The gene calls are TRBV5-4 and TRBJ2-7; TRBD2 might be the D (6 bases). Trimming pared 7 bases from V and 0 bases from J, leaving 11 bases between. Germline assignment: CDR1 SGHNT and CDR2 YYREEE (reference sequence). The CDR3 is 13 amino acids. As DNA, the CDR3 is TGTGCCAGCCGAAGCGGGCTCTCCTACGAGCAGTACTTC. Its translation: CASRSGLSYEQYF.

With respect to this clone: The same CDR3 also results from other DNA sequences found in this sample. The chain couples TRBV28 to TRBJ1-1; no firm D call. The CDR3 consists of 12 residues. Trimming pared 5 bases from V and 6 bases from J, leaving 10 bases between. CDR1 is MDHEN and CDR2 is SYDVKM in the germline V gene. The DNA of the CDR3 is TGTGCCAGCAGTGGCCGGGGTCCTGAAGCTTTCTTT. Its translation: CASSGRGPEAFF.